Following are 5 T cell receptor beta chains from one sample sequenced in a study of CD8 T cells in acute hepatitis C reinfection. Libraries were prepared by immunoSEQ multiplex PCR; TCRdb keeps only in-frame clonotypes and omits some of them. The sample includes 30,000 to 45,000 clones, approximately 85% of them seen just once. Indicated time point: naive CD8 control sorted from an acute-time-point sample. What was sequenced was naive CD8+ T cells from PBMCs. These receptor sequences come from a woman aged 18-29 years who spontaneously cleared hepatitis C infection.

This clone has only one observation. The chain has TRBV19 and TRBJ1-5; D remains unclear. The CDR3 runs 13 residues. Germline V CDR1 and CDR2: LNHDA, SQIVND (reference sequence). V was cut by 3 bases and J by 5 bases, with 8 bases left in between. This chain's CDR3 is CASSITDDQPQHF. CDR3 DNA: TGTGCCAGTAGTATTACCGACGATCAGCCCCAGCATTTT.

This chain uses TRBV6-1 with TRBJ2-7; D gene unclear. CDR1 MNHNS and CDR2 SASEGT come from the germline V gene. The CDR3 contains 10 residues. V was shortened by 8 bases and J by 7 bases, with 9 bases between the two germline ends. The chain's CDR3 is CASAAREQYF. DNA for the CDR3: TGTGCCAGCGCTGCCCGGGAGCAGTACTTC.

This sequence joins TRBV6-1 and TRBJ2-7; 7 nucleotides agree with TRBD1. Germline V gene sequence: CDR1 MNHNS, CDR2 SASEGT. The CDR3 has 12 residues. Losses at the gene ends were 6 bases for V and 3 bases for J; bases not matched to a gene: 2. The CDR3 is CASRRTGYEQYF. DNA for the CDR3: TGTGCCAGCAGAAGGACAGGCTACGAGCAGTACTTC.

The chain is built from TRBV5-1 and TRBJ2-7, with 11 bases matching TRBD2. V was clipped by 4 bases and J by 2 bases; unmatched bases: 11. The CDR3 spans 17 residues. Germline CDR1 SGHRS, CDR2 YFSETQ. Here the CDR3 reads CASSPIAGGPSTYEQYF. CDR3 in DNA: TGCGCCAGCAGCCCCATAGCGGGAGGGCCCTCAACCTACGAGCAGTACTTC. Full variable domain (missing parts from reference TRBV5-1 and TRBJ2-7): KAGVTQTPRYLIKTRGQQVTLSCSPISGHRSVSWYQQTPGQGLQFLFEYFSETQRNKGNFPGRFSGRQFSNSRSEMNVSTLELGDSALYLCASSPIAGGPSTYEQYFGPGTRLTVT.

This clone was seen only a few times. CDR3 sequence: CASPSGRNWDEQFF. DNA for the CDR3: TGTGCCAGCCCTAGCGGGAGAAATTGGGATGAGCAGTTCTTC. The chain uses TRBV2 and TRBJ2-1, with TRBD2 matching over 10 bases. Germline lookup yields CDR1 SNHLY and CDR2 FYNNEI. The CDR3 covers 14 residues. With 8 bases clipped from V and 8 bases from J, the junction kept 9 bases outside the gene matches.